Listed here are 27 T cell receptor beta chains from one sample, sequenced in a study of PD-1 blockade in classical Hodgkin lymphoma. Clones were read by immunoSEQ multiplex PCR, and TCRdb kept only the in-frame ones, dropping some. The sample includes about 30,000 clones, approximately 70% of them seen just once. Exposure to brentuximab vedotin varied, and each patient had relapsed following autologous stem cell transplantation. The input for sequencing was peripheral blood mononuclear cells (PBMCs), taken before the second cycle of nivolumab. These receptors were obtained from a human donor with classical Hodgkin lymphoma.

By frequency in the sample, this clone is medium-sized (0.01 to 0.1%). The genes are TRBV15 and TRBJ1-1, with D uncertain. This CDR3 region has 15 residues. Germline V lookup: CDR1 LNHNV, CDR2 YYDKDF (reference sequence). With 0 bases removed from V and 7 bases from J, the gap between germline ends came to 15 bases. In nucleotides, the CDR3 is TGTGCCACCAGCAGAGATCTTTCCCGAAGTGATGAAGCTTTCTTT. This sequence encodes CATSRDLSRSDEAFF.

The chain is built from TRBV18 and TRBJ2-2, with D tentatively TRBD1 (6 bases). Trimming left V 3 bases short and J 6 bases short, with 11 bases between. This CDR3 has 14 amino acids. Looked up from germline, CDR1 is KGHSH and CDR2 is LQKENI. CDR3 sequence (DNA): TGTGCCAGCTCACCTGGGACACGGGCCGGGGAGCTGTTTTTT. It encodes CASSPGTRAGELFF.

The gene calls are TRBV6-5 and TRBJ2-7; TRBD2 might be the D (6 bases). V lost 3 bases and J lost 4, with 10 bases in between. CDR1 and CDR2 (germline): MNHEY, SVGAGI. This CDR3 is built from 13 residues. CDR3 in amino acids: CASSYGRGYEQYF. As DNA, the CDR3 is TGTGCCAGCAGTTATGGCCGGGGGTACGAGCAGTACTTC.

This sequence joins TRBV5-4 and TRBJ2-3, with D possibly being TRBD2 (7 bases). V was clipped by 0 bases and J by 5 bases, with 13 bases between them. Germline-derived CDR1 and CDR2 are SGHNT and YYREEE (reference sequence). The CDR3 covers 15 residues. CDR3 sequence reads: CASSLGGGYVDTQYF. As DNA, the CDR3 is TGTGCCAGCAGCTTGGGCGGGGGCTACGTAGATACGCAGTATTTT.

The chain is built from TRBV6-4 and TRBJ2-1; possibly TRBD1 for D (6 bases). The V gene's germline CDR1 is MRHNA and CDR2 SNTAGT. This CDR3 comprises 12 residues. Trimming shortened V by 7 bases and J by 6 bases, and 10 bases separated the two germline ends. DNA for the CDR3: TGTGCCAGCATTACAGGGAGCAATGAGCAGTTCTTC. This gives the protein CASITGSNEQFF.

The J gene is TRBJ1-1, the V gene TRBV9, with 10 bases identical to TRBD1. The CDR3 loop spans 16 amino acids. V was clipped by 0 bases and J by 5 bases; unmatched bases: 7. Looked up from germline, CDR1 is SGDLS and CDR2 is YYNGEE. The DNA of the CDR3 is TGTGCCAGCAGCGTAGGATTAGGGGGACAGGGGACTGAAGCTTTCTTT. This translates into CASSVGLGGQGTEAFF.

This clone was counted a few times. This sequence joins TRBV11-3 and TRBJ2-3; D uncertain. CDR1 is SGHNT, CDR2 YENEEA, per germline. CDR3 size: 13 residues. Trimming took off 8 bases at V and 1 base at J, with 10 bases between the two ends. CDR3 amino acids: CASGPWGTDTQYF. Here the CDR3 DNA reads TGTGCCAGCGGTCCATGGGGCACAGATACGCAGTATTTT. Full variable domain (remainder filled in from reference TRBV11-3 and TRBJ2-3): EAGVVQSPRYKIIEKKQPVAFWCNPISGHNTLYWYLQNLGQGPELLIRYENEEAVDDSQLPKDRFSAERLKGVDSTLKIQPAELGDSAVYLCASGPWGTDTQYFGPGTRLTVL.

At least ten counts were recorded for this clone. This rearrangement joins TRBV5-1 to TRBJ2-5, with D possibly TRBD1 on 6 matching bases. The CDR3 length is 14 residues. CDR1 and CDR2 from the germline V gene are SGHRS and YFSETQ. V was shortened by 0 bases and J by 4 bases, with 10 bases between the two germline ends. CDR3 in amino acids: CASSLEQGGETQYF. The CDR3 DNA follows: TGCGCCAGCAGCTTGGAACAGGGCGGAGAGACCCAGTACTTC.

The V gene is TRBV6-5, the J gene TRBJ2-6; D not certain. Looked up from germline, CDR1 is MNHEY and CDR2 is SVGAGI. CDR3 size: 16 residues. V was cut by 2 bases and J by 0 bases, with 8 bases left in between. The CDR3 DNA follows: TGTGCCAGCAGTTACGAAGTTCCCTCTGGGGCCAACGTCCTGACTTTC. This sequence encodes CASSYEVPSGANVLTF.

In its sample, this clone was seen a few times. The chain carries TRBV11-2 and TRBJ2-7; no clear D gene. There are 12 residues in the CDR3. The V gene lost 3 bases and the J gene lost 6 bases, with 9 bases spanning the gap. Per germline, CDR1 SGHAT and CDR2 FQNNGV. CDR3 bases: TGTGCCAGCAGCTTTTTGCTTGGCGAGCAGTACTTC. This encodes CASSFLLGEQYF. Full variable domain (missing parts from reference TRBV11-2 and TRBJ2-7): EAGVAQSPRYKIIEKRQSVAFWCNPISGHATLYWYQQILGQGPKLLIQFQNNGVVDDSQLPKDRFSAERLKGVDSTLKIQPAKLEDSAVYLCASSFLLGEQYFGPGTRLTVT.

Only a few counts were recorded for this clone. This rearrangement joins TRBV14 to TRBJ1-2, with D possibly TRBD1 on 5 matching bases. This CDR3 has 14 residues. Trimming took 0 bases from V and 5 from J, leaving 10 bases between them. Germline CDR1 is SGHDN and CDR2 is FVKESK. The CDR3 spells CASSQEQEAYGYTF. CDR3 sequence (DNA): TGTGCCAGCAGCCAAGAACAGGAGGCGTATGGCTACACCTTC.

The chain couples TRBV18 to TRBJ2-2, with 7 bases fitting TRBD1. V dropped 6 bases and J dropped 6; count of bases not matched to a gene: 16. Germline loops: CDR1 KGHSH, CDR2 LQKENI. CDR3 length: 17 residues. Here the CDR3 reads CASSSSLEQGLAGELFF. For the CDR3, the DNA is TGTGCCAGCTCTTCCTCCCTGGAACAGGGGTTAGCCGGGGAGCTGTTTTTT.

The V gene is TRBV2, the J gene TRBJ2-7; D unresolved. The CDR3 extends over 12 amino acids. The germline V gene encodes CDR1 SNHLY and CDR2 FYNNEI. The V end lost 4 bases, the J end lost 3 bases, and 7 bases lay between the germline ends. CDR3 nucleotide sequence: TGTGCCAGCAGTGGAGACTTCTACGAGCAGTACTTC. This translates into CASSGDFYEQYF.

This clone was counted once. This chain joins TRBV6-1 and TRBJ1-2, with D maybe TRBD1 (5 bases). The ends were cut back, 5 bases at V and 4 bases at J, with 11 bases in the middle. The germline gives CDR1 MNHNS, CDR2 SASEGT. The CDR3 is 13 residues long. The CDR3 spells CASSTDSPYGYTF. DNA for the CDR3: TGTGCCAGCAGTACCGACAGTCCCTATGGCTACACCTTC.

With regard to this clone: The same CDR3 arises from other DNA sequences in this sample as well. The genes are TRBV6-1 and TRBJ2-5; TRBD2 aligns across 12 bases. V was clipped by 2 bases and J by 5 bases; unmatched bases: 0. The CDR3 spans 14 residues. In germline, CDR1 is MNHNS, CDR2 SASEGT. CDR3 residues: CASSETSGGETQYF. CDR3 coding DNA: TGTGCCAGCAGTGAAACTAGCGGGGGGGAGACCCAGTACTTC.

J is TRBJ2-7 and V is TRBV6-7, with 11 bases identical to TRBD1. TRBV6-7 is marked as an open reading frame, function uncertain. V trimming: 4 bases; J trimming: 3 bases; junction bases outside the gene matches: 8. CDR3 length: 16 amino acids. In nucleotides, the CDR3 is TGTGCCAGCAGTTTCTCCGGGACAGGGGGGAACTACGAGCAGTACTTC. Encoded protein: CASSFSGTGGNYEQYF.

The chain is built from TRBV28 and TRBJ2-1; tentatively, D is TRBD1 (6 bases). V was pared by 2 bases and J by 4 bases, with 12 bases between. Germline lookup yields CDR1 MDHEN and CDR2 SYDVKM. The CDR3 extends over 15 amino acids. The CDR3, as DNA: TGTGCCAGCAGTTTAATGGGGGCCGGGTACAATGAGCAGTTCTTC. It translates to CASSLMGAGYNEQFF.

The CDR3 loop is CASSVLGTEFGAFF. CDR3 bases: TGTGCCAGCAGTGTTCTAGGGACCGAGTTTGGAGCTTTCTTT. This chain links TRBV2 with TRBJ1-1, with D possibly matching TRBD1 (5 bases). V was cut by 4 bases and J by 10 bases, with 19 bases left in between. The V gene's germline CDR1 is SNHLY and CDR2 FYNNEI. The CDR3 length is 14 residues.

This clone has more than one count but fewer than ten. The CDR3 DNA follows: TGTGCCAGCAGCTTGAGTCCGAGCCCTGGGGGTACCATATATTTT. Protein sequence: CASSLSPSPGGTIYF. The rearrangement uses TRBV5-6 and TRBJ1-3, with a tentative D call TRBD1 (5 bases). This CDR3 region has 15 residues. The ends were cut back, 1 base at V and 10 bases at J, with 18 bases in the middle. Germline assignment: CDR1 SGHDT and CDR2 YYEEEE.

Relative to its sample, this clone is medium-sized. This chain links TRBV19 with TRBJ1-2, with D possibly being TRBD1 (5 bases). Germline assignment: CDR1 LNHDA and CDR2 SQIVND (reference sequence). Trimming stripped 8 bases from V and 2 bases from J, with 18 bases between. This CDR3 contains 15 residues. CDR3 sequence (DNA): TGTGCCAGTCATGACCGGGACCCCAGAAACTATGGCTACACCTTC. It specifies CASHDRDPRNYGYTF.

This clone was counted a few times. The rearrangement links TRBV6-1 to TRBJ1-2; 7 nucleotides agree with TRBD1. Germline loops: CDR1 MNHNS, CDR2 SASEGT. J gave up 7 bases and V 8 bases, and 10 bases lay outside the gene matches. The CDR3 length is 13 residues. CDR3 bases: TGTGCCAGCGTGCGACAGGGCGGGAGTGGCTACACCTTC. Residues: CASVRQGGSGYTF.

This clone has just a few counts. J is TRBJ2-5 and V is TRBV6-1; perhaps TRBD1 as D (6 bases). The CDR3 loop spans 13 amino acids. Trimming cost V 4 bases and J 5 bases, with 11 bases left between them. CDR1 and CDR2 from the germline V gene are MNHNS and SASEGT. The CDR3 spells CASSGTGWETQYF. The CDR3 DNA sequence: TGTGCCAGCAGTGGCACAGGGTGGGAGACCCAGTACTTC.

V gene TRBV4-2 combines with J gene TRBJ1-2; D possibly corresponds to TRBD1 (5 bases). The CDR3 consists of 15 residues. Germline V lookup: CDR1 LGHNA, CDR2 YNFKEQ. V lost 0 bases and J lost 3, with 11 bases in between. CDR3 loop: CASSQDLDSYYGYTF. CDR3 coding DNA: TGTGCCAGCAGCCAAGATCTTGACAGCTACTATGGCTACACCTTC.

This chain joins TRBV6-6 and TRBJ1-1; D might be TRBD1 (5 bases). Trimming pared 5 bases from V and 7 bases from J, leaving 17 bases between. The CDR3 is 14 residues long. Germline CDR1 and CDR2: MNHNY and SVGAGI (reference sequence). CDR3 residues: CASSPPGRASEAFF. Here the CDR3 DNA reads TGTGCCAGCAGTCCCCCCGGCAGGGCAAGTGAAGCTTTCTTT.

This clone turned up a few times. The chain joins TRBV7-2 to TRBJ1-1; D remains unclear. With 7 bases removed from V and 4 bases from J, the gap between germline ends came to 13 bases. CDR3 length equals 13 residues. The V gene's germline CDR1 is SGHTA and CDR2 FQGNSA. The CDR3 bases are TGTGCCAGCAACTATAAGGGAGGCACTGAAGCTTTCTTT. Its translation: CASNYKGGTEAFF.

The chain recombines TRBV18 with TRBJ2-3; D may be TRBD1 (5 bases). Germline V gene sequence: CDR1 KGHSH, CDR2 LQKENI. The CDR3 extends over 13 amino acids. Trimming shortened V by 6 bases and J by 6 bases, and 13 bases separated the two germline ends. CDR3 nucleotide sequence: TGTGCCAGCTCCCCGGGTCAGGGTGATACGCAGTATTTT. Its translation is CASSPGQGDTQYF.

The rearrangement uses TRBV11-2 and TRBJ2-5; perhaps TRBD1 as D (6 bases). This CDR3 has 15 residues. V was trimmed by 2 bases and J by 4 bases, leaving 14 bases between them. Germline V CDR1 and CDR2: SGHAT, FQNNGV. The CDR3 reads CASSLPRGRRETQYF. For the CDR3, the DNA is TGTGCCAGCAGCTTACCCAGGGGACGGAGAGAGACCCAGTACTTC.